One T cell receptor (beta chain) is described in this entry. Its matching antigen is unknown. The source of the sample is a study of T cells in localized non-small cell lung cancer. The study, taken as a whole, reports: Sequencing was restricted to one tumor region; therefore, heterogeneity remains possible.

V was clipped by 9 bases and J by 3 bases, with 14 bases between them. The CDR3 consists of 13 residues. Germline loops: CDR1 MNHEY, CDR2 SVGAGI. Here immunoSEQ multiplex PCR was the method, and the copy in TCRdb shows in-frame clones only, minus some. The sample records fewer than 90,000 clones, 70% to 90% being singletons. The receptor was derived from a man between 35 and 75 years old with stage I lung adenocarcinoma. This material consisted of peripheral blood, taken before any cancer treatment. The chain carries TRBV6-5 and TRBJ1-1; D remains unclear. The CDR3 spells CASRKPVDTEAFF. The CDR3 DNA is TGTGCCAGTCGGAAACCGGTGGACACTGAAGCTTTCTTT.